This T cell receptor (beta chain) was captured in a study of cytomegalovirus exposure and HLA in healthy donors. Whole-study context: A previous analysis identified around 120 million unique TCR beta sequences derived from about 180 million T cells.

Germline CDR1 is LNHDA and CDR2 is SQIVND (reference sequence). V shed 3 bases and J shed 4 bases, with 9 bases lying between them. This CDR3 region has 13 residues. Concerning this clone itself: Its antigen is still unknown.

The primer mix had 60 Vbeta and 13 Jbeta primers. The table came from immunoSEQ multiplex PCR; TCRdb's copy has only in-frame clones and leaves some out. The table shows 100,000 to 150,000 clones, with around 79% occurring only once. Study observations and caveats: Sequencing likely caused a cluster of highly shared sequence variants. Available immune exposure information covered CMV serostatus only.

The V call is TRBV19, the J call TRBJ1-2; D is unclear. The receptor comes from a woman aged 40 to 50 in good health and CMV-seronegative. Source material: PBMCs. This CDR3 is CASSIGRVYGYTF. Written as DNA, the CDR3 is TGTGCCAGTAGTATCGGTCGCGTCTATGGCTACACCTTC.